A selection of T cell receptor beta chains follows, all from one sample in a study of memory CD4+ T cells and cytomegalovirus serostatus. Libraries were prepared by immunoSEQ multiplex PCR; TCRdb keeps only in-frame clonotypes and omits some of them. This sample carries tens of thousands of clones, 75% to 80% of them seen once, and the ten largest clones take approximately 4.5%. Sequencing used memory CD4+ T cells from blood. The receptors derive from an adult in good health and CMV-seropositive. Both conserved end residues are trimmed from each CDR3. D genes are given only for firm matches. Rows may omit the clone size; those that give it use once, few, many or a size class.

J | D | size | V | CDR3
TRBJ1-2 | TRBD1 | . | TRBV19 | ASSISGPQGARGYGYT
TRBJ1-5 | . | few | TRBV27 | ASSSEGINQPQH
TRBJ2-7 | . | once | TRBV7-2 | ASSSDPGTQY
TRBJ2-5 | TRBD1 | few | TRBV4-3 | ASSQVRTGGQETQY
TRBJ1-2 | . | . | TRBV27 | ASSPTVGGYT
TRBJ1-2 | . | . | TRBV19 | ASSITGDDGYT
TRBJ1-5 | . | . | TRBV6-5 | ASSPDYNQPQH
TRBJ2-1 | . | . | TRBV18 | ASSSGFYNEQF
TRBJ2-2 | . | . | TRBV5-6 | ASQKQGINTGELF
TRBJ2-5 | . | . | TRBV7-9 | ASSLLAGQETQY
TRBJ1-2 | . | . | TRBV4-3 | ASSFQARETDGYT
TRBJ2-7 | . | . | TRBV7-3 | ASSLDGEAEQY
TRBJ2-3 | . | . | TRBV4-1 | ASSPGTLHSTDTQY
TRBJ2-7 | TRBD2 | . | TRBV27 | ASSLSGGTATYEQY
TRBJ1-1 | TRBD1 | . | TRBV19 | ASSTSLTGMVTEAF
TRBJ2-3 | . | few | TRBV10-1 | ASSELVTPGDTQY
TRBJ2-1 | TRBD2 | . | TRBV2 | ASRAGLAGNEQF
TRBJ2-7 | TRBD1 | . | TRBV5-6 | ASSYGTGLYEQY
TRBJ1-4 | TRBD1 | . | TRBV28 | ASSLWGTENEKLF
TRBJ2-7 | . | . | TRBV28 | ASSPRVGSYEQY
TRBJ2-2 | . | . | TRBV25-1 | ASSEASTGNTGELF
TRBJ2-7 | . | . | TRBV28 | ASSLLESYEQY
TRBJ2-7 | TRBD2 | . | TRBV11-2 | ASSPNSGGDEQY
TRBJ2-1 | TRBD2 | few | TRBV18 | ASSPGLGGSEQF
TRBJ1-6 | . | once | TRBV10-3 | AISEPGAAPAGSPLH
TRBJ2-2 | . | medium-sized | TRBV9 | ASTGTATEETGELF
TRBJ2-3 | . | few | TRBV7-2 | ASSPLDSTDTQY
TRBJ2-1 | . | . | TRBV5-1 | ASEEMGNNEQF
TRBJ2-1 | TRBD2 | . | TRBV4-3 | ASSQEWLAGEDEQF
TRBJ1-2 | . | few | TRBV29-1 | SVEGQNLYGYT
TRBJ2-7 | . | . | TRBV27 | ASSLYGGGAEISGQY
TRBJ1-3 | . | . | TRBV19 | ASSTTDSGNTIY
TRBJ2-1 | TRBD2 | . | TRBV18 | ASSPFSSGSPYNEQF
TRBJ1-1 | . | . | TRBV7-9 | ASSLVGNTEAF
TRBJ2-7 | . | . | TRBV7-8 | ASSLGRLQGHEQY
TRBJ2-1 | TRBD2 | . | TRBV13 | ASSFQGTTKNEQF
TRBJ1-1 | . | . | TRBV11-3 | ASSLDGSEAF
TRBJ2-1 | TRBD2 | once | TRBV30 | AWRHYSGTSGADWNNEQF
TRBJ2-5 | . | . | TRBV5-1 | ASSLGGQTGYQETQY
TRBJ1-1 | . | . | TRBV28 | ASRLEMNTEAF
TRBJ1-2 | . | . | TRBV6-1 | ASSVGPYGYT
TRBJ1-1 | . | . | TRBV5-1 | ASSPRRNTEAF
TRBJ1-2 | . | . | TRBV5-6 | ASSLGRTVNYGYT
TRBJ2-7 | . | . | TRBV15 | ATPQATKTYEQY
TRBJ1-5 | . | . | TRBV6-5 | ASRKVFDQPQH
TRBJ1-2 | . | medium-sized | TRBV29-1 | SVEGAFDVNYGYT
TRBJ2-2 | . | . | TRBV7-2 | ASSPSTGELF
TRBJ2-1 | . | . | TRBV7-9 | ASSLDQARTEQF
TRBJ2-3 | TRBD1 | . | TRBV18 | ASSPWDRVTDTQY
TRBJ2-5 | . | . | TRBV5-1 | ASSLEATGFRETQY
TRBJ2-5 | . | once | TRBV5-4 | ASSTGQETQY
TRBJ1-2 | . | . | TRBV4-3 | ASSQDIRTVGYGYT
TRBJ2-5 | TRBD2 | . | TRBV4-2 | ASSQSPVAGGQETQY